This TCR beta chain stems from a study of metastatic and nonmetastatic thyroid tumors. Study information: Samples came from malignant and benign thyroid patients, and repertoires were compared across blood and tumor or nodule tissue.

All patients were treatment-naive before thyroid surgery. Authors' methods: A classifier of distant metastasis in papillary thyroid cancer was built from CDR3 differences (across clinicopathological groups). TCRdb redid the clone calls on the PCR reads using MiXCR. In this record, the V and J calls reflect TCRdb's handling and not the investigators' own analysis. Of 15,000 to 20,000 clones in the sample, around a third were seen once. This sequence was found in a female donor with papillary thyroid cancer or a benign thyroid nodule (not recorded which). Some clones in this sample may be carry-over from other donors' samples. Specimen: adjacent normal tissue.

The CDR3 is CSASILAGESNEQFF. The DNA for the CDR3 is TGCAGTGCTAGTATACTGGCGGGAGAGAGTAATGAGCAGTTCTTC. The rearrangement joins TRBV20-1 to TRBJ2-1, with TRBD2 matching 7 bases. V was clipped by 3 bases and J by 7 bases; unmatched bases: 12. Germline assignment: CDR1 DFQATT and CDR2 SNEGSKA (reference sequence). The CDR3 consists of 15 residues.